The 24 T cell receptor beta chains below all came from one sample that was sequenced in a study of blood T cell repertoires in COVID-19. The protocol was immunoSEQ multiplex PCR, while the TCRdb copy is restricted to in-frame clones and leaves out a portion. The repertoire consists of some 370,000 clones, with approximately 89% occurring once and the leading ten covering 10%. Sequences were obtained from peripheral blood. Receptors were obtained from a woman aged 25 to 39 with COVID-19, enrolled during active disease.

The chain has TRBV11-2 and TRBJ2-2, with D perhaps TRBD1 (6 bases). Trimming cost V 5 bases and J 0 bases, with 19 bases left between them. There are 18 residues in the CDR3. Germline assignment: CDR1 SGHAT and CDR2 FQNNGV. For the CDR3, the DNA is TGTGCCAGCAGCCATAGTCCCTTGAGGACAGCGAACACCGGGGAGCTGTTTTTT. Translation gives CASSHSPLRTANTGELFF. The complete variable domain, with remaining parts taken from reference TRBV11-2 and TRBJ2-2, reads EAGVAQSPRYKIIEKRQSVAFWCNPISGHATLYWYQQILGQGPKLLIQFQNNGVVDDSQLPKDRFSAERLKGVDSTLKIQPAKLEDSAVYLCASSHSPLRTANTGELFFGEGSRLTVL.

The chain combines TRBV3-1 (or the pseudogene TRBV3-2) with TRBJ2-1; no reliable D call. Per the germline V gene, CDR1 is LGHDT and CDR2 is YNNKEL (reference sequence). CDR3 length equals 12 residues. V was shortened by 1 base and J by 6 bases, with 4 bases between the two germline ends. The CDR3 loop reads CASSQASNEQFF. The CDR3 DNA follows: TGTGCCAGCAGCCAAGCTTCCAATGAGCAGTTCTTC.

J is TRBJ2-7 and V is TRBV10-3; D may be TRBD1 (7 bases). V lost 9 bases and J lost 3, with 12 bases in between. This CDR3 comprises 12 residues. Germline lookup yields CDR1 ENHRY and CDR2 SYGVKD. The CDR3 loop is CAIGQGGYEQYF. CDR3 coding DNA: TGTGCCATTGGGCAGGGGGGCTACGAGCAGTACTTC.

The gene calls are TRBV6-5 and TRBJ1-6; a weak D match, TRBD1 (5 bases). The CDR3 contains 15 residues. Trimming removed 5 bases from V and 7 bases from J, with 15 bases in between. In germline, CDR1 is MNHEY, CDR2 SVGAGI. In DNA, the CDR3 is TGTGCCAGCAGTCCTACCCAGGGAGGCAATTCACCCCTCCACTTT. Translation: CASSPTQGGNSPLHF.

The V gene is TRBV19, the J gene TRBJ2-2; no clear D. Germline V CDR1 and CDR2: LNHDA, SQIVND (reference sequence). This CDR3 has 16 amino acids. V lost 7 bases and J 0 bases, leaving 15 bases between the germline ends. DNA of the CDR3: TGTGCCAGTACTCCTTGGAGAGGATCGAACACCGGGGAGCTGTTTTTT. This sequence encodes CASTPWRGSNTGELFF.

This CDR3 reads CASSVDPGRPWETQYF. DNA of the CDR3: TGTGCCAGCAGCGTAGATCCAGGGCGCCCTTGGGAGACCCAGTACTTC. This chain links TRBV9 with TRBJ2-5, with a tentative D call TRBD1 (5 bases). The CDR3 is made up of 16 amino acids. The germline V gene encodes CDR1 SGDLS and CDR2 YYNGEE. V was clipped by 0 bases and J by 5 bases, with 17 bases between them.

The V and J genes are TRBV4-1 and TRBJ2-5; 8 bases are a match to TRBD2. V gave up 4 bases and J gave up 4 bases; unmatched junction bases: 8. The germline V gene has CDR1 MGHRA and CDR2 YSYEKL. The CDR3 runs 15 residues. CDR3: CASSRQRLAGETQYF. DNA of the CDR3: TGCGCCAGCAGCCGCCAGAGGCTAGCGGGAGAGACCCAGTACTTC.

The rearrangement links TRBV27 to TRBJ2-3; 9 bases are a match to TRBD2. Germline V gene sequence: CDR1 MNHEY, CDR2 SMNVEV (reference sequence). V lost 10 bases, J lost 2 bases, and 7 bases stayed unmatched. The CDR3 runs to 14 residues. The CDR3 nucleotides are TGTGCCACCCTAGCGGGACTAAACACAGATACGCAGTATTTT. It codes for CATLAGLNTDTQYF.

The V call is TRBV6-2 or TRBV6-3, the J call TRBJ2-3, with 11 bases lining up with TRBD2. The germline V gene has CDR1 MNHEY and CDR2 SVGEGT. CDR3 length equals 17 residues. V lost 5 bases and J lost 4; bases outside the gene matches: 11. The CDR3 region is CASSDVSGRESPDTQYF. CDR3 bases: TGTGCCAGCAGTGACGTTAGCGGGAGGGAGTCGCCAGATACGCAGTATTTT.

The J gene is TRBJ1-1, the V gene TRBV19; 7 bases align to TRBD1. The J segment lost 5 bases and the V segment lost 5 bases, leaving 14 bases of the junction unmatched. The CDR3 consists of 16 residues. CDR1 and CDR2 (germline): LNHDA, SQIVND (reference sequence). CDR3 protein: CASSARQGVSGTEAFF. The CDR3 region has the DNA TGTGCCAGTAGTGCCCGACAGGGCGTGAGTGGTACTGAAGCTTTCTTT. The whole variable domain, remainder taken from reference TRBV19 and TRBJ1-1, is DGGITQSPKYLFRKEGQNVTLSCEQNLNHDAMYWYRQDPGQGLRLIYYSQIVNDFQKGDIAEGYSVSREKKESFPLTVTSAQKNPTAFYLCASSARQGVSGTEAFFGQGTRLTVV.

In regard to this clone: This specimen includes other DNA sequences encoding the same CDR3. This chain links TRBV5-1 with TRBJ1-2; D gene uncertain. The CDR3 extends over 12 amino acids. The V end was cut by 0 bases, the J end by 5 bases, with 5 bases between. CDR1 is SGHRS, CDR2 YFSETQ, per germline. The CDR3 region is CASSLGGYGYTF. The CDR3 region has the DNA TGCGCCAGCAGCTTGGGAGGATATGGCTACACCTTC.

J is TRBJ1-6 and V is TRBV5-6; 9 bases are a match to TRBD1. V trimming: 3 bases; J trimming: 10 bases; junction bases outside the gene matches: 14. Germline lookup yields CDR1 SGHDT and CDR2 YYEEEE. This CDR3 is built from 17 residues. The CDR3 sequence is CASSSRDRAASASPLHF. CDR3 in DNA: TGTGCCAGCAGCTCCCGGGACAGGGCCGCATCCGCGTCACCCCTCCACTTT.

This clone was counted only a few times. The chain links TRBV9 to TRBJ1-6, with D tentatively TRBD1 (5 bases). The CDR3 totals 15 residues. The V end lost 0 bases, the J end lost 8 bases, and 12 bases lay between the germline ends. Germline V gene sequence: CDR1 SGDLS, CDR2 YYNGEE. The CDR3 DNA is TGTGCCAGCAGCGTAGACAGGTCTGGGGATTCACCCCTCCACTTT. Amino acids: CASSVDRSGDSPLHF.

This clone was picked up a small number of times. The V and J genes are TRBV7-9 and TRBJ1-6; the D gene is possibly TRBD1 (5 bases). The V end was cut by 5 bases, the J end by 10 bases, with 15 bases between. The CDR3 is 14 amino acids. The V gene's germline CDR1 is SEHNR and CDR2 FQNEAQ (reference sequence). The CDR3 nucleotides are TGTGCCAGCAGCCCACAGGCGTCAGGATCACCCCTCCACTTT. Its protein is CASSPQASGSPLHF.

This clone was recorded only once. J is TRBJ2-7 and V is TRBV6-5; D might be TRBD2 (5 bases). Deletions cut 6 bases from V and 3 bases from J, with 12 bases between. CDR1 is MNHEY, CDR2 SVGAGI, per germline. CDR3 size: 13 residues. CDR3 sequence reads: CASSPGLNYEQYF. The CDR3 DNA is TGTGCCAGCAGCCCCGGACTGAACTACGAGCAGTACTTC.

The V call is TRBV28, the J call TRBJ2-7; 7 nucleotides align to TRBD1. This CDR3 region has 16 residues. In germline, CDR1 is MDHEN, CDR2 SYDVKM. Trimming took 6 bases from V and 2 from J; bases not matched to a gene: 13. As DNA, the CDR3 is TGTGCCAGCAGCCTCCCCAGGGGGATTACCCCCTACGAGCAGTACTTC. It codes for CASSLPRGITPYEQYF.

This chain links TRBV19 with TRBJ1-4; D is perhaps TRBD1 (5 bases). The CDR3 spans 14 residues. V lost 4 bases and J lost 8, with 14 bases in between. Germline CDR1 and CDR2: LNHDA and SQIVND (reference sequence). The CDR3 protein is CASSRPGREEKLFF. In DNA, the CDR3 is TGTGCCAGTAGTAGGCCAGGGAGGGAAGAAAAACTGTTTTTT.

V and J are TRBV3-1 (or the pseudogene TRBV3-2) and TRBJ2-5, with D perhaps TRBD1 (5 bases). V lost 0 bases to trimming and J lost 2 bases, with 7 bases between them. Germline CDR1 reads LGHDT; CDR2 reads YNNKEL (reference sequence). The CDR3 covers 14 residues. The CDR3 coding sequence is TGTGCCAGCAGCCAAGAGGGGCGGCAAGAGACCCAGTACTTC. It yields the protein CASSQEGRQETQYF.

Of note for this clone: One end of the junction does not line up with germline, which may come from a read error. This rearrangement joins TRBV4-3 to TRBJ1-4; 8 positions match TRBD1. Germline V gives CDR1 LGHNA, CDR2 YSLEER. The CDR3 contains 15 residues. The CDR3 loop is CASSPADRANEKLFF. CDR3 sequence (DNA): TGCGCCAGCAGCCCGGCGGACAGGGCTAACGAAAAACTGTTTTTT.

In DNA form, the CDR3 reads TGTGCCAGCAGCCAAGAAGGGCCCGGACTAGCGGGTTACTACAATGAGCAGTTCTTC. Its translation: CASSQEGPGLAGYYNEQFF. This chain links TRBV14 with TRBJ2-1, with TRBD2 identical over 11 bases. The germline V gene has CDR1 SGHDN and CDR2 FVKESK. CDR3 length: 19 amino acids. With V trimmed by 0 bases and J by 3 bases, 10 bases remained unmatched.

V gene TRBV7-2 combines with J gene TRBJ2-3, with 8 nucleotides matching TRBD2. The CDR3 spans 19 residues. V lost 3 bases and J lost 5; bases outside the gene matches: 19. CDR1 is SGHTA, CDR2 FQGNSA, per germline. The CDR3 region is CASSFPRRGGRAGKDTQYF. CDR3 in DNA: TGTGCCAGCAGCTTCCCCCGCCGGGGGGGGAGGGCCGGAAAAGATACGCAGTATTTT.

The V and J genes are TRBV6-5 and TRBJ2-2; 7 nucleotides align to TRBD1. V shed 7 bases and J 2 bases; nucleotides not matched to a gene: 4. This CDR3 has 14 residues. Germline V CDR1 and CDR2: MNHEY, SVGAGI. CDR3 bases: TGTGCCAGCACGGGGACAGTTAACACCGGGGAGCTGTTTTTT. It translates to CASTGTVNTGELFF.

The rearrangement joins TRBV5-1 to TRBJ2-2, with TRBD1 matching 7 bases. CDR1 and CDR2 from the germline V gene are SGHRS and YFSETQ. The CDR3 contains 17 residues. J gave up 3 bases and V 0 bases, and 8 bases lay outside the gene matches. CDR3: CASSLAVTGRDTGELFF. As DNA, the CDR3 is TGCGCCAGCAGCTTGGCCGTGACAGGGCGAGACACCGGGGAGCTGTTTTTT.

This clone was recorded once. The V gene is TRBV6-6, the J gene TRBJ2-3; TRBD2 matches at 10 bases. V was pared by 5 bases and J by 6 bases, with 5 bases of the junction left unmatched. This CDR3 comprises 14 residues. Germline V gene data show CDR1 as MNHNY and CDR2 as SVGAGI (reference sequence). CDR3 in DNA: TGTGCCAGCAGTATCACTAGCGGGATTGATACGCAGTATTTT. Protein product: CASSITSGIDTQYF.